This entry is about one T cell receptor beta chain. The sample belongs to a study of blood T cell repertoires in COVID-19. Study background: Samples representing acute and convalescent COVID-19 were sourced from the United States, Italy and Spain. T cells, B-cell-depleted T cells, or PBMCs provided the cDNA or gDNA that served as material.

What the recovered Cohort 3 donors had was two negative PCRs, clearance, or symptom resolution. Assay: immunoSEQ multiplex PCR; the TCRdb copy retains only in-frame clones and omits some. The data contain about 200,000 clones, roughly four fifths of them singletons. The CDR3 is 15 residues long. With V trimmed by 4 bases and J by 2 bases, 8 bases remained unmatched. Germline V lookup: CDR1 PRHDT, CDR2 FYEKMQ (reference sequence). The sequenced material came from PBMCs or T cells enriched from blood (not recorded which). The TCR sequence derives from a man in his forties or fifties who had recovered from COVID-19. This chain connects TRBV13 to TRBJ2-7, with 7 bases aligning to TRBD2. CDR3 sequence reads: CASSYPTGGAYEQYF. CDR3 nucleotides: TGTGCCAGCAGCTACCCCACGGGAGGAGCCTACGAGCAGTACTTC.